The table lists the clone carrying this T cell receptor beta chain with many counts. The antigen remains unidentified. This sample was taken from a study of response to subunit inactivated influenza vaccine. The study's findings and limits: Authors proposed each seasonal influenza vaccination draws in few new T cells.

CDR3 size: 13 residues. The germline V gene encodes CDR1 LNHNV and CDR2 YYDKDF (reference sequence). Between the trimmed V and J ends, which lost 5 bases and 4 bases, there was a span of 9 bases. TCRdb re-derived calls from the RT-PCR reads in MiXCR, one entry per CDR3 protein. This sample has 500,000 to 600,000 distinct CDR3 sequences; about 15% occur once, and the top ten carry more than 9.5%. The specimen was PBMCs from blood, collected approximately 12 days after vaccination. The TCR sequence derives from a man aged 50 or older who received an inactivated influenza vaccine. The chain uses TRBV15 and TRBJ1-5; maybe TRBD1 (5 bases). The CDR3 coding sequence is TGTGCCACCAGCGGGGGAAAGAATCAGCCCCAGCATTTT. The encoded protein is CATSGGKNQPQHF.